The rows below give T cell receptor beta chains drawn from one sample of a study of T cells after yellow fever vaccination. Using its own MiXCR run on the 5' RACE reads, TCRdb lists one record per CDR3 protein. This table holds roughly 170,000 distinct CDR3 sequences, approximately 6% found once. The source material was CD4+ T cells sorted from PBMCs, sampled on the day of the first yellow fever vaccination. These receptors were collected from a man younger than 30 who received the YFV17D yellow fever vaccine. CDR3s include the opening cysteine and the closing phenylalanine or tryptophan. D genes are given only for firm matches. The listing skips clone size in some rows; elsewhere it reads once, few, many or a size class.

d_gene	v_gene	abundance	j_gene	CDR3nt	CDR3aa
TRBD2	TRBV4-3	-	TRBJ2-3	TGCGCCAGCAGCCATGTGGGACTAGCCGCCCAGTATTTT	CASSHVGLAAQYF
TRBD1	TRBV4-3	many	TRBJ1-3	TGCGCCAGCAGCCGACAGGGCACAGGAAACACCATATATTTT	CASSRQGTGNTIYF
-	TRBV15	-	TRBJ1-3	TGTGCCACCAGCAATCTGGGGGCAGCGGGAAACACCATATATTTT	CATSNLGAAGNTIYF
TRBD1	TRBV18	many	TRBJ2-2	TGTGCCAGCTCGCCCCAGCCGGGACAGGGAACCGGGGAGCTGTTTTTT	CASSPQPGQGTGELFF
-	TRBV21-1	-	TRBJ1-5	TGTGCCAGCAGCAGTCGGAGGGGGGGGACCAGCAATCAGCCCCAGCATTTT	CASSSRRGGTSNQPQHF
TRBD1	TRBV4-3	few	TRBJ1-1	TGCGCCAGCAGCCGGGACAGAACGAACACTGAAGCTTTCTTT	CASSRDRTNTEAFF
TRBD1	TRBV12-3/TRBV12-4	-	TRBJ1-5	TGTGCCAGCAGGGGGACAGGGGGATTACAGCCCCAGCATTTT	CASRGTGGLQPQHF
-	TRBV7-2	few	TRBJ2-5	TGTGCCAGCAGCTTAGGACTCCCCGGAACGAGTCAAGAGACCCAGTACTTC	CASSLGLPGTSQETQYF
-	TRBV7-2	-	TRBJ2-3	TGTGCCAGCAGCTTAGTTCCCGATACGCAGTATTTT	CASSLVPDTQYF
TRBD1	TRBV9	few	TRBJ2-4	TGTGCCAGCAGCGTAGGGGACAGGCCCACCATTCAGTACTTC	CASSVGDRPTIQYF
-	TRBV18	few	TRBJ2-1	TGTGCCAGCTCACCACAAGGGTTGCAGAATGAGCAGTTCTTC	CASSPQGLQNEQFF
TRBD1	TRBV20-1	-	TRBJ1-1	TGCAGTGCCTCCCGGGACAGGGCGGCTTTCTTT	CSASRDRAAFF
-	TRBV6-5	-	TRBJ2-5	TGTGCCAGCAGTCCCCAGGTTCAAGGGCAGACCCAGTACTTC	CASSPQVQGQTQYF
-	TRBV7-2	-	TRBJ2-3	TGTGCCAGCAGCTTAGCGCTGAGGTCAAATACGCAGTATTTT	CASSLALRSNTQYF
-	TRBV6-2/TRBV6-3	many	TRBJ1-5	TGTGCCAGCAGTTACCGGCTGGTTTTAAGCAATCAGCCCCAGCATTTT	CASSYRLVLSNQPQHF
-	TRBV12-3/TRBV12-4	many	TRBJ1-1	TGTGCCAGCAGTTTAAGGGTCTTGAACACTGAAGCTTTCTTT	CASSLRVLNTEAFF
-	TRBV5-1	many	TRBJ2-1	TGCGCCAGCAGCCCGTGGGGTGGGGCGATATCCGACAATGAGCAGTTCTTC	CASSPWGGAISDNEQFF
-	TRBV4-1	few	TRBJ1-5	TGCGCCAGCAGCCAACTTCGGGTCAATCAGCCCCAGCATTTT	CASSQLRVNQPQHF
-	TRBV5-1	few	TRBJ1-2	TGCGCCAGCAGCTTGTACACTGGGGGCTACACCTTC	CASSLYTGGYTF
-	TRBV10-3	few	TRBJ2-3	TGTGCCATCAGTGATGACATCCTAGAGACGCAGTATTTT	CAISDDILETQYF
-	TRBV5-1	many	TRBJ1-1	TGCGCCAGCAGCGCCGGAAGTACCTCTGAAGCTTTCTTT	CASSAGSTSEAFF
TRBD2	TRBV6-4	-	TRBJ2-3	TGTGCCAGCAGTGACCCGTTAGGGACTAGCGGGAGGGCCGCAGATACGCAGTATTTT	CASSDPLGTSGRAADTQYF